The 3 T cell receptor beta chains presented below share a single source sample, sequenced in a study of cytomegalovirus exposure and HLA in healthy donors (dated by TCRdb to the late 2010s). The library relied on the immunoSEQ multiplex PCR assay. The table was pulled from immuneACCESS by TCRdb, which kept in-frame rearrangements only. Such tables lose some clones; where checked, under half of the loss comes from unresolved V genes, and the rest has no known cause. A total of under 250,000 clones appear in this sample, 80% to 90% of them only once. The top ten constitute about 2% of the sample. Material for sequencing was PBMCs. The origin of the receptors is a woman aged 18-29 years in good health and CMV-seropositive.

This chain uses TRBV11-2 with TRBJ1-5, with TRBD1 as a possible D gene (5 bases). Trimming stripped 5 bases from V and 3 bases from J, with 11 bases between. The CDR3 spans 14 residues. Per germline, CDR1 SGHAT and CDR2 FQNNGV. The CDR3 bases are TGTGCCAGCAGCCGGGGACTCTCCAATCAGCCCCAGCATTTT. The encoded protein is CASSRGLSNQPQHF. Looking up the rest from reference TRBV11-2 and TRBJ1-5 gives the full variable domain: EAGVAQSPRYKIIEKRQSVAFWCNPISGHATLYWYQQILGQGPKLLIQFQNNGVVDDSQLPKDRFSAERLKGVDSTLKIQPAKLEDSAVYLCASSRGLSNQPQHFGDGTRLSIL.

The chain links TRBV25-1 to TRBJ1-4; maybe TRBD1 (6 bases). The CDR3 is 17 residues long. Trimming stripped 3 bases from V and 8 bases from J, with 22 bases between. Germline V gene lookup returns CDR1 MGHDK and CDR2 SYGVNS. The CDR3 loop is CASSDPLQGLYNEKLFF. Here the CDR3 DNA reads TGTGCCAGCAGTGATCCTCTACAGGGCCTTTACAACGAAAAACTGTTTTTT.

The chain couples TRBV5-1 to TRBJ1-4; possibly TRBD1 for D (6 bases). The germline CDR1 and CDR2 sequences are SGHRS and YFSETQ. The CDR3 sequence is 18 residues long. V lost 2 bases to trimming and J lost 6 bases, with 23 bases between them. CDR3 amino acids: CASSFVPRRGGNDEKLFF. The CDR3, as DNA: TGCGCCAGCAGCTTTGTCCCCCGGCGCGGGGGCAACGATGAAAAACTGTTTTTT.